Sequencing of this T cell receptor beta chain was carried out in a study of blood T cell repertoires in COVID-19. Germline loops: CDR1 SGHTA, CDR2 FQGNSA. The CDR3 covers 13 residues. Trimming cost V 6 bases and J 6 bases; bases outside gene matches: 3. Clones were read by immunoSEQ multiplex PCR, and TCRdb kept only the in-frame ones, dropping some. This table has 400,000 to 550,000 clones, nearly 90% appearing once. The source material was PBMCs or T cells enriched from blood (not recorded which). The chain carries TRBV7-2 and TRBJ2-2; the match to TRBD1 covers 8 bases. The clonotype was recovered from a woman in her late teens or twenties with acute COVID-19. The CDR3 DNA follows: TGTGCCAGCAGACAACAGGGGGCCGGGGAGCTGTTTTTT. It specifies CASRQQGAGELFF.